This record looks at one TCR beta chain sequence and its context. Its antigen is unidentified. CDR1 is MDHEN and CDR2 is SYDVKM in the germline V gene. Trimming shortened V by 8 bases and J by 0 bases, and 13 bases separated the two germline ends. The CDR3 sequence is 14 residues long. The data originate from a study of cytomegalovirus exposure and HLA in healthy donors. The study's findings and limits: The study put 150 or so TCR beta chains on its list as cytomegalovirus-associated.

Sequencing was performed with immunoSEQ multiplex PCR; in TCRdb, only in-frame clones are kept and a portion is missing. The sample yields 250,000 or so clones, about 90% seen once. The V gene is TRBV28, the J gene TRBJ1-2, with D tentatively TRBD1 (5 bases). Sample: PBMCs. The clonotype comes from a man aged 18 to 30 in good health and CMV-seropositive. This CDR3 is CASRDPISNYGYTF. The CDR3 region has the DNA TGTGCCAGCCGGGACCCTATTTCTAACTATGGCTACACCTTC.